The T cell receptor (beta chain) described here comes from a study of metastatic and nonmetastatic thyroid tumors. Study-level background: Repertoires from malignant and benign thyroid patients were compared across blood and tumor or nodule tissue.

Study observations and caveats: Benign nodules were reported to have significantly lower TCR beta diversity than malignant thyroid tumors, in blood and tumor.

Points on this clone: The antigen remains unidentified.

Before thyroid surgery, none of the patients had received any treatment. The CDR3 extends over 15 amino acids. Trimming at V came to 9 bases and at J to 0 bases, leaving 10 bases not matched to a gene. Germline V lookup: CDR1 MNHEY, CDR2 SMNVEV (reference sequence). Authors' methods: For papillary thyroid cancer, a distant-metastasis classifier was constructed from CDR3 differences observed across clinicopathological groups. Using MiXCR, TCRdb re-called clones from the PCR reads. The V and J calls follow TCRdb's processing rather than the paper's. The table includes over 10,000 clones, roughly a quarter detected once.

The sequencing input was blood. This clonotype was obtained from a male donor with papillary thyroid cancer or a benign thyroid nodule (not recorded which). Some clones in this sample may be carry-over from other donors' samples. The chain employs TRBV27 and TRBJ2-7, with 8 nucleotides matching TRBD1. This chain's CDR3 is CASKERTGSSYEQYF. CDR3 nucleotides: TGTGCCAGTAAGGAACGGACAGGGAGCTCCTACGAGCAGTACTTC.